The present T cell receptor (beta chain) was sequenced within a study of T-cell reconstitution after alpha-beta-depleted transplantation in children. Whole-study findings and limits: Surviving recipient T cells and intrathymic progenitors accounted for some patients' high TCRbeta diversity at day 60. At around two months after transplant, the alpha-beta T cells were reportedly derived from several hundred expanded clones that came from non-depleted graft cells. T-cell counts and diversity were attributed mostly to newly produced T cells one year after transplant.

Researchers prepared the TCRbeta library using unique molecular identifiers, the study reports. A single record per CDR3 protein comes from TCRdb applying MiXCR to the PCR reads. The data contain hundreds of thousands of distinct CDR3 sequences, under 20% of them seen just once; the ten biggest clones take up roughly two fifths. J gave up 4 bases and V 9 bases, and 9 bases lay outside the gene matches. Germline V gives CDR1 KGHDR, CDR2 SFDVKD. The length of the CDR3 is 14 residues. At least ten counts were recorded for this clonotype. Antigen unknown. This specimen was PBMCs, mostly from graft donor cells, taken 360 days after TCRalphabeta/CD19-depleted stem cell transplant. The receptor was isolated from a male patient aged 2 to 9 who had a stem cell transplant for acute lymphoblastic leukemia, so the T cells may come from the graft donor. V gene TRBV24-1 combines with J gene TRBJ2-3; 7 bases are a match to TRBD2. The CDR3 here is CATGGEGGPDTQYF. The CDR3 nucleotides read TGTGCCACCGGGGGGGAAGGCGGTCCAGATACGCAGTATTTT.